This record covers a single T cell receptor beta chain. The source of the sample is a study of blood T cell repertoires in COVID-19. Study details: PBMCs, B-cell-depleted T cells, or T cells provided the cDNA or gDNA that made up the material.

Germline CDR1 is SGHTA and CDR2 is FQGTGA. This CDR3 is built from 14 residues. The V end was cut by 1 base, the J end by 2 bases, with 7 bases between. Authors' analysis steps: Estimates of nucleated cell counts were drawn from the amplification of reference gene primers. The table came from immunoSEQ multiplex PCR; TCRdb's copy has only in-frame clones and leaves some out. V and J calls and clone size are given by that table; D and trimming were obtained from the DNA. Of 90,000 to 110,000 clones in the sample, 81% were seen once. The chain carries TRBV7-3 and TRBJ2-3; D uncertain. This clonotype was sampled from a man older than 75 with acute or convalescent COVID-19. Material for sequencing was peripheral blood. CDR3 sequence: CASSLNSVTDTQYF. CDR3 nucleotide sequence: TGTGCCAGCAGCTTAAATTCCGTCACAGATACGCAGTATTTT. Full variable domain (missing parts from reference TRBV7-3 and TRBJ2-3): GAGVSQTPSNKVTEKGKYVELRCDPISGHTALYWYRQSLGQGPEFLIYFQGTGAADDSGLPNDRFFAVRPEGSVSTLKIQRTERGDSAVYLCASSLNSVTDTQYFGPGTRLTVL.